These 3 T cell receptor beta chains originate from one sample sequenced in a study of blood T cell repertoires in COVID-19. The protocol was immunoSEQ multiplex PCR, while the TCRdb copy is restricted to in-frame clones and leaves out a portion. The sample yields about 280,000 clones, around nine tenths seen once. Sequenced: peripheral blood. These receptors all come from a woman in her thirties or forties who had recovered from COVID-19.

The rearrangement joins TRBV5-1 to TRBJ2-3, with D unclear. Trimming cost V 0 bases and J 5 bases, with 13 bases left between them. The CDR3 runs 15 residues. Germline V gene sequence: CDR1 SGHRS, CDR2 YFSETQ. The CDR3 nucleotides are TGCGCCAGCAGCTTGGCGGGTCGCGGTGGAGATACGCAGTATTTT. It encodes CASSLAGRGGDTQYF.

The rearrangement uses TRBV6-5 and TRBJ1-1; TRBD1 matches 9 bases. CDR1 is MNHEY, CDR2 SVGAGI, per germline. Trimming took 6 bases from V and 1 from J; bases not matched to a gene: 3. This CDR3 has 14 residues. Here the CDR3 reads CASRSDRGNTEAFF. DNA of the CDR3: TGTGCCAGCAGATCGGACAGGGGGAACACTGAAGCTTTCTTT.

The rearrangement joins TRBV7-3 to TRBJ2-1, with 8 bases fitting TRBD2. With V trimmed by 6 bases and J by 3 bases, 7 bases remained unmatched. Germline CDR1 and CDR2: SGHTA and FQGTGA. CDR3 length: 15 amino acids. DNA for the CDR3: TGTGCCAGCAGTCTAGCGGGTGGGGTCTACAATGAGCAGTTCTTC. This encodes CASSLAGGVYNEQFF. Supplemented by reference TRBV7-3 and TRBJ2-1, the full variable domain reads GAGVSQTPSNKVTEKGKYVELRCDPISGHTALYWYRQSLGQGPEFLIYFQGTGAADDSGLPNDRFFAVRPEGSVSTLKIQRTERGDSAVYLCASSLAGGVYNEQFFGPGTRLTVL.